What follows are 30 T cell receptor beta chains derived from one specimen sequenced in a study of shared clonotypes between healthy human individuals. This table comes from immunoSEQ multiplex PCR, and its TCRdb copy is limited to in-frame clones, with some not included. The sample lists roughly 1,000,000 clones, approximately 80% occurring once. Sequences were obtained from memory CD4+ T cells from PBMCs. Sample subset: CD45RA-negative fraction. The receptor source for this set is a man younger than 35 in good health. Some clones in this sample may be carry-over from other donors' samples.

The chain uses TRBV5-1 and TRBJ2-5; perhaps TRBD2 as D (7 bases). Germline-derived CDR1 and CDR2 are SGHRS and YFSETQ. V was pared by 3 bases and J by 4 bases, with 13 bases between. This CDR3 region has 14 residues. The CDR3 region has the DNA TGCGCCAGCAGCTGGGGGGGACACGGAGAGACCCAGTACTTC. It specifies CASSWGGHGETQYF. The full variable domain, in which reference TRBV5-1 and TRBJ2-5 provide the parts outside the CDR3, is KAGVTQTPRYLIKTRGQQVTLSCSPISGHRSVSWYQQTPGQGLQFLFEYFSETQRNKGNFPGRFSGRQFSNSRSEMNVSTLELGDSALYLCASSWGGHGETQYFGPGTRLLVL.

CDR3 DNA sequence: TGCGCCGGCTCACAGGGACATGGCTACGAGCAGTACTTC. This codes for CAGSQGHGYEQYF. The V call is TRBV5-1, the J call TRBJ2-7; D may be TRBD1 (6 bases). Germline V gene data show CDR1 as SGHRS and CDR2 as YFSETQ. The CDR3 spans 13 residues. Trimming took off 10 bases at V and 3 bases at J, with 17 bases between the two ends.

This sequence joins TRBV7-2 and TRBJ2-1; TRBD2 agrees at 9 bases. The trim removed 1 base at V and 8 bases at J, leaving 6 bases unmatched. The CDR3 has 15 residues. Germline V gene lookup returns CDR1 SGHTA and CDR2 FQGNSA. As DNA, the CDR3 is TGTGCCAGCAGCTTAGGAGGCGGGAGGGGAGATGAGCAGTTCTTC. It is translated as CASSLGGGRGDEQFF.

This chain joins TRBV28 and TRBJ1-2; D uncertain. The germline V gene encodes CDR1 MDHEN and CDR2 SYDVKM. The CDR3 extends over 11 amino acids. V lost 5 bases, J lost 9 bases, and 10 bases lay in between. The CDR3 loop is CASSQEDSYTF. Written as DNA, the CDR3 is TGTGCCAGCAGTCAGGAGGATAGCTACACCTTC.

The chain is built from TRBV28 and TRBJ2-2; 15 bases map to TRBD2. CDR3 length equals 19 residues. Germline V CDR1 and CDR2: MDHEN, SYDVKM. The V gene end was trimmed by 5 bases and the J gene end by 5 bases; junction bases not matched to a gene: 12. The CDR3 sequence is CASSLSLGLAGGRTGELFF. In nucleotides, the CDR3 is TGTGCCAGCAGTCTCTCCCTGGGACTAGCGGGAGGTCGGACCGGGGAGCTGTTTTTT.

The V call is TRBV27, the J call TRBJ1-1, with D perhaps matching TRBD1 (6 bases). Per the germline V gene, CDR1 is MNHEY and CDR2 is SMNVEV (reference sequence). The CDR3 sequence is 13 residues long. V lost 4 bases and J lost 5, with 11 bases in between. CDR3 protein: CASSYQGRTEAFF. In DNA, the CDR3 is TGTGCCAGCAGTTACCAGGGGAGGACTGAAGCTTTCTTT.

As to this clone: This sequence may be a read error, since a much larger clone differs from it by one base. At the DNA level, this CDR3 is encoded by other sequences in the same sample as well. The genes are TRBV18 and TRBJ2-7; D is unclear. Trimming took 3 bases from V and 3 from J, leaving 15 bases between them. The CDR3 has 15 amino acids. Germline CDR1 and CDR2: KGHSH and LQKENI. CDR3 nucleotide sequence: TGTGCCAGCTCACCGCCCGGGCAGGACCGCTACGAGCAGTACTTC. This encodes CASSPPGQDRYEQYF.

The rearrangement joins TRBV5-1 to TRBJ2-7; no clear D gene. V gave up 2 bases and J gave up 2 bases, with 8 bases separating them. The length of the CDR3 is 13 residues. Germline CDR1 and CDR2: SGHRS and YFSETQ. The chain's CDR3 is CASSLEVAYEQYF. CDR3 nucleotides: TGCGCCAGCAGCTTAGAAGTTGCCTACGAGCAGTACTTC.

The rearrangement uses TRBV28 and TRBJ2-3, with no clear D. Trimming removed 9 bases at V and 4 bases at J, with 14 bases between. CDR1 is MDHEN, CDR2 SYDVKM, per germline. The CDR3 loop spans 13 amino acids. The CDR3 nucleotides are TGTGCCAGTGGGCTCCCCAGCCCAGATACGCAGTATTTT. Translating gives CASGLPSPDTQYF.

The CDR3 DNA reads TGTGCCAGCAGCGTACTAGCGGGAGGGCCGGGAGATACGCAGTATTTT. This sequence encodes CASSVLAGGPGDTQYF. The rearrangement joins TRBV9 to TRBJ2-3, with 12 bases lining up with TRBD2. The ends lost 1 base at V and 5 bases at J; junction bases unmatched: 5. CDR3 length: 16 amino acids. CDR1 is SGDLS and CDR2 is YYNGEE in the germline V gene. Full variable domain (remainder filled in from reference TRBV9 and TRBJ2-3): DSGVTQTPKHLITATGQRVTLRCSPRSGDLSVYWYQQSLDQGLQFLIQYYNGEERAKGNILERFSAQQFPDLHSELNLSSLELGDSALYFCASSVLAGGPGDTQYFGPGTRLTVL.

The J gene is TRBJ2-4, the V gene TRBV14; the D is unclear. V shed 5 bases and J shed 0 bases, with 14 bases lying between them. This CDR3 contains 16 residues. Germline CDR1 reads SGHDN; CDR2 reads FVKESK. CDR3 DNA: TGTGCCAGCAGCGACACCGGGCCCCTAGCCAAAAACATTCAGTACTTC. Its protein is CASSDTGPLAKNIQYF.

The J gene is TRBJ2-5, the V gene TRBV28, with D perhaps TRBD1 or TRBD2 (5 bases each). Germline V CDR1 and CDR2: MDHEN, SYDVKM. CDR3 size: 15 residues. The ends were cut back, 4 bases at V and 5 bases at J, with 17 bases in the middle. The CDR3, as DNA: TGTGCCAGCAGTTCCGGGACCCAGGGCATGGAGACCCAGTACTTC. Amino acid sequence: CASSSGTQGMETQYF.

For the CDR3, the DNA is TGTGCCAGCAGCTTGATACTAGCGGGAGAGCAGTTCTTC. Its protein is CASSLILAGEQFF. This sequence joins TRBV5-6 and TRBJ2-1; 10 bases match TRBD2. Germline V gene sequence: CDR1 SGHDT, CDR2 YYEEEE. With 1 base clipped from V and 10 bases from J, the junction kept 2 bases outside the gene matches. This CDR3 spans 13 amino acids.

The rearrangement joins TRBV5-1 to TRBJ2-7, with D possibly being TRBD2 (7 bases). V lost 4 bases to trimming and J lost 7 bases, with 21 bases between them. Germline CDR1 reads SGHRS; CDR2 reads YFSETQ. The CDR3 runs to 15 residues. CDR3 in amino acids: CASSPGGGTQGEQYF. The CDR3 DNA is TGCGCCAGCAGCCCTGGCGGGGGCACCCAGGGGGAGCAGTACTTC.

The CDR3, as DNA: TGCGCCAGCAGCTTGCAGGAGGGCCGCTTCGATGAGCAGTTCTTC. It is translated as CASSLQEGRFDEQFF. The chain joins TRBV5-1 to TRBJ2-1; D is possibly TRBD2 (6 bases). Trimming cost V 1 base and J 8 bases, with 16 bases left between them. The CDR3 contains 15 residues. The germline CDR1 and CDR2 sequences are SGHRS and YFSETQ. Using reference TRBV5-1 and TRBJ2-1 for the parts outside the CDR3, the full variable domain is KAGVTQTPRYLIKTRGQQVTLSCSPISGHRSVSWYQQTPGQGLQFLFEYFSETQRNKGNFPGRFSGRQFSNSRSEMNVSTLELGDSALYLCASSLQEGRFDEQFFGPGTRLTVL.

V and J are TRBV19 and TRBJ2-6, with TRBD1 matching 9 bases. The CDR3 spans 17 residues. CDR1 is LNHDA, CDR2 SQIVND, per germline (reference sequence). V was pared by 7 bases and J by 1 base, with 8 bases of the junction left unmatched. The CDR3 nucleotides read TGTGCCAGTATAGGGACAGGGTACATTTCTGGGGCCAACGTCCTGACTTTC. Amino acids: CASIGTGYISGANVLTF.

The chain recombines TRBV18 with TRBJ2-7; tentative D call: TRBD2 (5 bases). V was clipped by 0 bases and J by 3 bases, with 12 bases between them. Germline V lookup: CDR1 KGHSH, CDR2 LQKENI. The CDR3 spans 15 residues. The CDR3 loop reads CASSPPGLANYEQYF. DNA of the CDR3: TGTGCCAGCTCACCACCAGGCCTAGCAAACTACGAGCAGTACTTC.

Details on this clone: The sample has other DNA sequences that encode this CDR3 too. The V gene is TRBV5-1, the J gene TRBJ2-3, with 13 bases that match TRBD2. The CDR3 has 15 residues. J was trimmed by 6 bases and V by 3 bases; bases with no gene match: 4. Germline CDR1 is SGHRS and CDR2 is YFSETQ. CDR3: CASSSGLAGADTQYF. CDR3 in DNA: TGCGCCAGCAGCTCTGGACTAGCGGGAGCGGATACGCAGTATTTT.

This rearrangement joins TRBV7-2 to TRBJ2-1; no clear D gene. V was cut by 0 bases and J by 5 bases, with 14 bases left in between. CDR3 length: 16 amino acids. Germline V gene sequence: CDR1 SGHTA, CDR2 FQGNSA. CDR3 region: CASSLALLGTDNEQFF. CDR3 DNA sequence: TGTGCCAGCAGCTTAGCGCTCCTGGGTACCGACAATGAGCAGTTCTTC.

The chain links TRBV5-4 to TRBJ2-5, with D perhaps matching TRBD2 (6 bases). The ends were cut back, 7 bases at V and 2 bases at J, with 12 bases in the middle. The V gene's germline CDR1 is SGHNT and CDR2 YYREEE (reference sequence). The CDR3 is 13 amino acids. The CDR3 region has the DNA TGTGCCAGCGGAGGGGCAGGGCAAGAGACCCAGTACTTC. Translation: CASGGAGQETQYF.

With respect to this clone: One end of the junction fails to match germline, which may point to a read error. The CDR3 reads CISGGPPSYEQYF. In DNA form, the CDR3 reads TGCATATCTGGGGGGCCTCCTTCCTACGAGCAGTACTTC. This chain uses TRBV7-8 with TRBJ2-7, with D possibly called TRBD1 or TRBD2 (6 bases each). Per germline, CDR1 SGHVS and CDR2 FQNEAQ. The CDR3 spans 13 residues.

V is TRBV28 and J is TRBJ1-3; 8 bases line up with TRBD1. Germline CDR1 MDHEN, CDR2 SYDVKM. V shed 6 bases, J shed 4 bases, and the junction held 8 bases outside the gene matches. CDR3 length: 15 amino acids. The CDR3 DNA is TGTGCCAGCAGCCAGGGGGCCGGGGGAGGAAACACCATATATTTT. It translates to CASSQGAGGGNTIYF.

The genes are TRBV7-3 and TRBJ2-3; 7 bases are a match to TRBD2. The V gene end was trimmed by 5 bases and the J gene end by 2 bases; junction bases not matched to a gene: 7. The CDR3 covers 15 residues. In germline, CDR1 is SGHTA, CDR2 FQGTGA. The CDR3 DNA follows: TGTGCCAGCAGCCCCATCGCGGGGGTCACAGATACGCAGTATTTT. Amino acids: CASSPIAGVTDTQYF.

This chain uses TRBV9 with TRBJ2-5; TRBD1 agrees at 9 bases. Trimming took 0 bases from V and 11 from J; bases not matched to a gene: 8. CDR1 SGDLS and CDR2 YYNGEE come from the germline V gene. The CDR3 runs 14 residues. CDR3 protein: CASSVESGTGQQYF. The CDR3 bases are TGTGCCAGCAGCGTAGAATCGGGGACAGGGCAGCAGTACTTC. Filled out from reference TRBV9 and TRBJ2-5, the complete variable domain reads DSGVTQTPKHLITATGQRVTLRCSPRSGDLSVYWYQQSLDQGLQFLIQYYNGEERAKGNILERFSAQQFPDLHSELNLSSLELGDSALYFCASSVESGTGQQYFGPGTRLLVL.

This chain links TRBV10-2 with TRBJ2-1, with TRBD1 matching 9 bases. V shed 3 bases and J 8 bases; nucleotides not matched to a gene: 17. From germline, CDR1 is WSHSY and CDR2 SAAADI. CDR3 length: 18 residues. CDR3 region: CASSDPYRDRVTSDEQFF. CDR3 sequence (DNA): TGCGCCAGCAGTGACCCATACAGGGACAGGGTCACTTCGGATGAGCAGTTCTTC.

The chain combines TRBV27 with TRBJ2-1; no definite D call. CDR3 length: 15 residues. CDR1 and CDR2 from the germline V gene are MNHEY and SMNVEV (reference sequence). The germline V and J ends were trimmed by 2 bases and 7 bases, with 15 bases remaining between them. CDR3 DNA sequence: TGTGCCAGCAGTTTAGGCAACCCCGGCTTGAATGAGCAGTTCTTC. This translates into CASSLGNPGLNEQFF.

V is TRBV5-4 and J is TRBJ2-1; D call uncertain. CDR3 length: 12 residues. Per germline, CDR1 SGHNT and CDR2 YYREEE (reference sequence). Trimming cost V 1 base and J 5 bases, with 4 bases left between them. DNA of the CDR3: TGTGCCAGCAGCTTGCGGAACAATGAGCAGTTCTTC. Encoded protein: CASSLRNNEQFF.

This clone was counted between two and nine times. The J gene is TRBJ1-2, the V gene TRBV11-2, with no clear D. CDR3 size: 15 residues. Trimming took 5 bases from V and 2 from J, leaving 15 bases between them. From germline, CDR1 is SGHAT and CDR2 FQNNGV. CDR3 residues: CASSPRTSLNYGYTF. The CDR3 nucleotides read TGTGCCAGCAGCCCACGCACCTCCCTGAACTATGGCTACACCTTC.

A word on this clone: The same CDR3 arises from other DNA sequences in this sample as well. V usage is TRBV30 and J usage is TRBJ1-5, with 9 positions matching TRBD1. V was clipped by 0 bases and J by 4 bases; unmatched bases: 1. Germline loops: CDR1 GTSNPN, CDR2 SVGIG (reference sequence). This CDR3 has 14 amino acids. CDR3 bases: TGTGCCTGGAGTGTTGGACAGGGGAATCAGCCCCAGCATTTT. Protein product: CAWSVGQGNQPQHF. Variable domain in full (rest from reference TRBV30 and TRBJ1-5): SQTIHQWPATLVQPVGSPLSLECTVEGTSNPNLYWYRQAAGRGLQLLFYSVGIGQISSEVPQNLSASRPQDRQFILSSKKLLLSDSGFYLCAWSVGQGNQPQHFGDGTRLSIL.

The chain couples TRBV6-1 to TRBJ1-2, with D hard to call. CDR3 length: 12 amino acids. Looked up from germline, CDR1 is MNHNS and CDR2 is SASEGT. Trimming took off 2 bases at V and 6 bases at J, with 7 bases between the two ends. The CDR3 here is CASSERGNGYTF. CDR3 nucleotide sequence: TGTGCCAGCAGTGAAAGAGGGAATGGCTACACCTTC.